These 14 T cell receptor beta chains were sequenced from one sample in a study of T cell changes during pregnancy in multiple sclerosis. Measured with immunoSEQ multiplex PCR; TCRdb has only the in-frame clones, and not every one. The table shows around 43,000 clones, with around 94% occurring only once. Sample: CD4+ T cells from peripheral blood mononuclear cells, taken before pregnancy. The receptors stem from a female donor with multiple sclerosis, enrolled in a pregnancy study.

The chain couples TRBV5-1 to TRBJ2-6; D is possibly TRBD1 (6 bases). CDR1 SGHRS and CDR2 YFSETQ come from the germline V gene. This CDR3 is built from 15 residues. Trimming took off 4 bases at V and 0 bases at J, with 8 bases between the two ends. CDR3 loop: CASSTGSSGANVLTF. CDR3 nucleotides: TGCGCCAGCAGCACAGGGAGCTCTGGGGCCAACGTCCTGACTTTC.

The V gene is TRBV19, the J gene TRBJ2-3; TRBD2 is a possible D gene (6 bases). This CDR3 region has 14 residues. V lost 6 bases to trimming and J lost 2 bases, with 12 bases between them. CDR1 is LNHDA and CDR2 is SQIVND in the germline V gene (reference sequence). DNA of the CDR3: TGTGCCAGTAGCGGGACTGTACTCACAGATACGCAGTATTTT. This encodes CASSGTVLTDTQYF.

This chain uses TRBV7-8 with TRBJ1-1, with D tentatively TRBD1 (5 bases). This CDR3 region has 13 residues. The V gene's germline CDR1 is SGHVS and CDR2 FQNEAQ. Trimming stripped 2 bases from V and 3 bases from J, with 7 bases between. CDR3 protein: CASSLSGDTEAFF. CDR3 coding DNA: TGTGCCAGCAGCTTATCGGGGGACACTGAAGCTTTCTTT.

The CDR3 DNA reads TGTGCCAGCAGCCCCGGACTAGGAGGCATTCAGTACTTC. It specifies CASSPGLGGIQYF. The J gene is TRBJ2-4, the V gene TRBV6-5, with 7 bases aligning to TRBD2. CDR1 MNHEY and CDR2 SVGAGI come from the germline V gene. J gave up 9 bases and V 6 bases, and 8 bases lay outside the gene matches. The CDR3 is 13 amino acids.

A single count supports this clone. This sequence joins TRBV7-8 and TRBJ2-7, with 9 nucleotides matching TRBD1. The CDR3 runs 17 residues. The J segment lost 3 bases and the V segment lost 1 base, leaving 10 bases of the junction unmatched. Germline V gene sequence: CDR1 SGHVS, CDR2 FQNEAQ. The CDR3 protein is CASSLVDRGGGFYEQYF. Written as DNA, the CDR3 is TGTGCCAGCAGCTTAGTAGACAGGGGGGGAGGCTTCTACGAGCAGTACTTC.

This clone was observed once. The chain employs TRBV20-1 and TRBJ1-2; D remains unclear. The CDR3 totals 10 residues. Germline V lookup: CDR1 DFQATT, CDR2 SNEGSKA (reference sequence). Trimming removed 4 bases at V and 7 bases at J, with 7 bases between. CDR3 coding DNA: TGCAGTGCTATAGACGGTGGCTACACCTTC. Amino acid sequence: CSAIDGGYTF.

The gene calls are TRBV29-1 and TRBJ2-7, with 7 bases aligning to TRBD1. Unmatched junction bases numbered 10, after V lost 4 bases and J lost 7 bases. The CDR3 loop spans 13 amino acids. CDR1 is SQVTM, CDR2 ANQGSEA, per germline. The CDR3 loop reads CSVGNRGEGEQYF. The CDR3 coding sequence is TGCAGCGTTGGTAACAGGGGAGAGGGGGAGCAGTACTTC.

This chain connects TRBV28 to TRBJ2-7; 9 nucleotides agree with TRBD1. J lost 2 bases, V lost 7 bases, and 6 bases had no gene match. CDR1 and CDR2 (germline): MDHEN, SYDVKM. The CDR3 is 14 amino acids. CDR3 sequence (DNA): TGTGCCAGCACCCTCCGGACAGGGGCCTACGAGCAGTACTTC. It translates to CASTLRTGAYEQYF.

This clone was seen more than once but under ten times. The V gene is TRBV30, the J gene TRBJ1-1, with 8 bases matching TRBD1. Trimming at V came to 2 bases and at J to 0 bases, leaving 2 bases not matched to a gene. The CDR3 totals 14 residues. Germline-derived CDR1 and CDR2 are GTSNPN and SVGIG (reference sequence). Here the CDR3 reads CAWSPGQVNTEAFF. DNA of the CDR3: TGTGCCTGGAGTCCGGGACAGGTGAACACTGAAGCTTTCTTT. The variable domain in full, completed from reference TRBV30 and TRBJ1-1, reads SQTIHQWPATLVQPVGSPLSLECTVEGTSNPNLYWYRQAAGRGLQLLFYSVGIGQISSEVPQNLSASRPQDRQFILSSKKLLLSDSGFYLCAWSPGQVNTEAFFGQGTRLTVV.

The chain recombines TRBV19 with TRBJ2-5; 9 bases align to TRBD1. The CDR3 has 19 amino acids. J gave up 2 bases and V 5 bases, and 18 bases lay outside the gene matches. Germline CDR1 LNHDA, CDR2 SQIVND (reference sequence). CDR3 coding DNA: TGTGCCAGTAGTTCTCCGACCGGACAGGGGAGGGTTAAACAAGAGACCCAGTACTTC. This translates into CASSSPTGQGRVKQETQYF.

This chain joins TRBV5-6 and TRBJ2-3; 8 nucleotides agree with TRBD2. Unmatched junction bases numbered 0, after V lost 5 bases and J lost 4 bases. Germline CDR1 reads SGHDT; CDR2 reads YYEEEE. The CDR3 runs 12 residues. CDR3 sequence (DNA): TGTGCCAGCAGAGCGGGAGCAGATACGCAGTATTTT. Translated: CASRAGADTQYF.

The sample holds one count of this clone. The gene calls are TRBV19 and TRBJ2-5; 9 nucleotides align to TRBD1. Germline trimming cut 6 bases from V and 1 base from J; bases unmatched to any gene: 6. CDR1 LNHDA and CDR2 SQIVND come from the germline V gene (reference sequence). This CDR3 has 15 amino acids. The CDR3 region is CASRFGQGTQETQYF. As DNA, the CDR3 is TGTGCCAGTAGATTCGGACAGGGGACCCAAGAGACCCAGTACTTC. Variable domain in full (rest from reference TRBV19 and TRBJ2-5): DGGITQSPKYLFRKEGQNVTLSCEQNLNHDAMYWYRQDPGQGLRLIYYSQIVNDFQKGDIAEGYSVSREKKESFPLTVTSAQKNPTAFYLCASRFGQGTQETQYFGPGTRLLVL.

This chain joins TRBV7-9 and TRBJ2-7; 7 bases fit TRBD2. Germline V CDR1 and CDR2: SEHNR, FQNEAQ (reference sequence). The CDR3 sequence is 15 residues long. The V segment lost 5 bases and the J segment 9 bases; nucleotides outside the gene matches: 16. Here the CDR3 reads CASSESGLRPEVQYF. In DNA form, the CDR3 reads TGTGCCAGCAGCGAGTCGGGACTACGTCCCGAAGTGCAGTACTTC.

This chain uses TRBV5-4 with TRBJ2-1; no firm D call. The CDR3 runs 13 residues. CDR1 is SGHNT, CDR2 YYREEE, per germline (reference sequence). V dropped 3 bases and J dropped 5 bases, with 9 bases sitting between them. The DNA of the CDR3 is TGTGCCAGCAGCTCTACTCAACACAATGAGCAGTTCTTC. It codes for CASSSTQHNEQFF.